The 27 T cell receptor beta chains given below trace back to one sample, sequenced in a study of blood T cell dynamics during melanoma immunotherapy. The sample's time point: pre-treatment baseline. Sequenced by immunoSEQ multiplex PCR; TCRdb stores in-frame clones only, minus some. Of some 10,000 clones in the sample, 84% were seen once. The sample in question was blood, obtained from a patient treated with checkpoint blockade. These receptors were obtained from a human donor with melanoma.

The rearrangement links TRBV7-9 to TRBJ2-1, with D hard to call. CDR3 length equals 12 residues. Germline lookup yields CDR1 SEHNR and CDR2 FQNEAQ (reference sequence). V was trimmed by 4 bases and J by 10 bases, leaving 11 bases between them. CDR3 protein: CASSSPGTEQFF. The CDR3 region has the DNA TGTGCCAGCAGCTCCCCTGGAACCGAGCAGTTCTTC. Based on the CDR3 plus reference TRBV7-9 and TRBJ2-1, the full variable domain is DTGVSQNPRHKITKRGQNVTFRCDPISEHNRLYWYRQTLGQGPEFLTYFQNEAQLEKSRLLSDRFSAERPKGSFSTLEIQRTEQGDSAMYLCASSSPGTEQFFGPGTRLTVL.

The CDR3 protein is CASSASINTEAFF. The CDR3 nucleotides are TGTGCCAGCAGCGCTTCGATCAACACTGAAGCTTTCTTT. V and J are TRBV7-7 and TRBJ1-1; no clear D. Germline CDR1 SSHAT, CDR2 FNYEAQ (reference sequence). The CDR3 extends over 13 amino acids. Trimming cost V 5 bases and J 2 bases, with 9 bases left between them.

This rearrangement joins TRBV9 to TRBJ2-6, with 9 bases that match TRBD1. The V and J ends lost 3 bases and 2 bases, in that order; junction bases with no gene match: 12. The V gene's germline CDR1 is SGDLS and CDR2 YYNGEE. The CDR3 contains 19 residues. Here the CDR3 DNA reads TGTGCCAGCAGCGCAGCCGGGACAGGGCGGGCCACTGGGGCCAACGTCCTGACTTTC. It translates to CASSAAGTGRATGANVLTF.

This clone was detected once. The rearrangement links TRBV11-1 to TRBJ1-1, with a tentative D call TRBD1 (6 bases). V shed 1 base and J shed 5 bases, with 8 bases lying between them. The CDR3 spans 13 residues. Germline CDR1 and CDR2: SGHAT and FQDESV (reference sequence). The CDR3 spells CASSLEGGTEAFF. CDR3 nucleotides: TGTGCCAGCAGCTTAGAGGGGGGGACTGAAGCTTTCTTT.

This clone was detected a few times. CDR3: CASSLRSGGAGNEQFF. The CDR3 bases are TGTGCCAGCAGCTTGAGGTCAGGGGGGGCCGGGAATGAGCAGTTCTTC. This sequence joins TRBV7-3 and TRBJ2-1; D possibly matches TRBD1 or TRBD2 (7 bases each). This CDR3 is built from 16 residues. V was shortened by 3 bases and J by 7 bases, with 19 bases between the two germline ends. Germline CDR1 and CDR2: SGHTA and FQGTGA. The complete variable domain, with remaining parts taken from reference TRBV7-3 and TRBJ2-1, reads GAGVSQTPSNKVTEKGKYVELRCDPISGHTALYWYRQSLGQGPEFLIYFQGTGAADDSGLPNDRFFAVRPEGSVSTLKIQRTERGDSAVYLCASSLRSGGAGNEQFFGPGTRLTVL.

The CDR3 sequence is CASSLLGQGKEQYF. The CDR3 coding sequence is TGTGCCAGCAGCTTGCTGGGACAGGGTAAGGAGCAGTACTTC. This rearrangement joins TRBV5-5 to TRBJ2-7; TRBD1 matches at 9 bases. The junction had 6 bases not matched to a gene; V was cut back by 1 base and J by 7 bases. The V gene's germline CDR1 is SGHKS and CDR2 YYEKEE (reference sequence). The CDR3 is 14 amino acids.

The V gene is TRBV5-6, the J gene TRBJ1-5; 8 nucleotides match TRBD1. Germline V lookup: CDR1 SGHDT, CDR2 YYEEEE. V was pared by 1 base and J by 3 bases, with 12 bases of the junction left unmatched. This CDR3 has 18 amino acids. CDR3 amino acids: CASSLSGQGARNNQPQHF. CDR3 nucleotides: TGTGCCAGCAGCTTGTCCGGGCAGGGGGCTAGGAACAATCAGCCCCAGCATTTT.

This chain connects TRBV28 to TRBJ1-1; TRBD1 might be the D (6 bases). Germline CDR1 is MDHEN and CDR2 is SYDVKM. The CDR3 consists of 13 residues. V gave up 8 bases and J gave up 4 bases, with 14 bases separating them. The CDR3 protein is CASVRGGGTEAFF. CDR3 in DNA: TGTGCCAGCGTCCGGGGAGGGGGCACTGAAGCTTTCTTT.

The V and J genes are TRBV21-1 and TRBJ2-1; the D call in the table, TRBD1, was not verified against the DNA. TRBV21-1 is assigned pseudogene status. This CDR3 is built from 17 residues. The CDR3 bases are TGTGCCAGCAGCAAGTTGCTTCTGGCAGGGTTCTACAATGAGCAGTTCTTC. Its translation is CASSKLLLAGFYNEQFF.

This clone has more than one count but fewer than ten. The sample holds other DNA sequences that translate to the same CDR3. The CDR3 loop reads CASSVDGQGRETQYF. The CDR3 DNA reads as TGTGCCAGCAGCGTAGACGGACAGGGGAGGGAGACCCAGTACTTC. The chain carries TRBV9 and TRBJ2-5; 9 bases are shared with TRBD1. The CDR3 runs to 15 residues. Germline V gene sequence: CDR1 SGDLS, CDR2 YYNGEE. After removal of 0 bases from V and 5 bases from J, the junction contained 5 bases not matched to a gene.

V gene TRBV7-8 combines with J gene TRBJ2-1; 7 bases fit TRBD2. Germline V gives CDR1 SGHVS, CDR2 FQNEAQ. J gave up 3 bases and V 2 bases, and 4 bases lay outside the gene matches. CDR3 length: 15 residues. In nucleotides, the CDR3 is TGTGCCAGCAGCTTAAGGGCTAGCGGCTACAATGAGCAGTTCTTC. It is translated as CASSLRASGYNEQFF.

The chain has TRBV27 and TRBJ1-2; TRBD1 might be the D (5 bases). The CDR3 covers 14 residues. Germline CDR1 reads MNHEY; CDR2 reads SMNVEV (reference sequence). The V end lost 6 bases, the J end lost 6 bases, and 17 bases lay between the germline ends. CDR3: CASRLARGGDGYTF. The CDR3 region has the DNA TGTGCCAGCAGGCTGGCCCGGGGGGGAGATGGCTACACCTTC.

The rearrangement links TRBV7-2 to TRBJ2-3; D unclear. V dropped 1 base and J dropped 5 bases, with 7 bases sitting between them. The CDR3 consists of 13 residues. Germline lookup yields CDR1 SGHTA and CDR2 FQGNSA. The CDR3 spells CASSLESGDTQYF. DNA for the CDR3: TGTGCCAGCAGCTTAGAGTCTGGAGATACGCAGTATTTT.

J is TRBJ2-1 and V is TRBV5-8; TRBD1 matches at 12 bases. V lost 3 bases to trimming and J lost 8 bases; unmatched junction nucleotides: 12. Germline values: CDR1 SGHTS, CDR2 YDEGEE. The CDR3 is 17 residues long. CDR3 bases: TGTGCCAGCAGCTCGTGGGCCGGGACAGGGGGCAGACATGAGCAGTTCTTC. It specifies CASSSWAGTGGRHEQFF.

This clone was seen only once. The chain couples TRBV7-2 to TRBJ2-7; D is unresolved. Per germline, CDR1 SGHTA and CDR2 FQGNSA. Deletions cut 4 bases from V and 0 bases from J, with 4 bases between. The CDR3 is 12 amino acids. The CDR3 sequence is CASSWGSYEQYF. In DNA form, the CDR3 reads TGTGCCAGCAGCTGGGGCTCCTACGAGCAGTACTTC.

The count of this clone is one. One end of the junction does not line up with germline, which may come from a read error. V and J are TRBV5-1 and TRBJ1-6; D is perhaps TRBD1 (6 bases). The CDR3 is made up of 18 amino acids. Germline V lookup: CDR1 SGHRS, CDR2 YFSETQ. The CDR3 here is CASSSSLGGGSDNSPLHF. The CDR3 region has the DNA TGCGCCAGCAGCTCCTCCCTAGGGGGGGGCTCCGATAATTCACCCCTCCACTTT.

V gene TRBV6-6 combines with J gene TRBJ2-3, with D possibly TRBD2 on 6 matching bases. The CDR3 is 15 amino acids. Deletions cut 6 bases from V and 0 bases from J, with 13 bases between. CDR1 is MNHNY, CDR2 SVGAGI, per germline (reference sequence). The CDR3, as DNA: TGTGCCAGCAGGCGGGACTCAACTAGCACAGATACGCAGTATTTT. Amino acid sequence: CASRRDSTSTDTQYF.

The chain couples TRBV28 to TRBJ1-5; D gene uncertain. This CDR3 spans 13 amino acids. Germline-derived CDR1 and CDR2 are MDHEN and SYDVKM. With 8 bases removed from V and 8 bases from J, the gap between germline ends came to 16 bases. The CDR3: CASSIGDSEPQHF. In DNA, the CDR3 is TGTGCCAGCTCGATCGGGGATTCCGAGCCCCAGCATTTT.

CDR3 in amino acids: CAWKASYEQYF. In DNA form, the CDR3 reads TGTGCCTGGAAAGCCTCCTACGAGCAGTACTTC. The chain joins TRBV30 to TRBJ2-7; no firm D call. The V end lost 4 bases, the J end lost 0 bases, and 4 bases lay between the germline ends. In germline, CDR1 is GTSNPN, CDR2 SVGIG (reference sequence). The CDR3 runs to 11 residues.

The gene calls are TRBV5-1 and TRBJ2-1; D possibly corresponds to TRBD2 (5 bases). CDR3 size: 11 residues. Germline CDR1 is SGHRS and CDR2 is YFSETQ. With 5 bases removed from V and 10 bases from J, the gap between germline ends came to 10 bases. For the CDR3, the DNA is TGCGCCAGCAGAATCGGCGGGGAGCAGTTCTTC. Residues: CASRIGGEQFF.

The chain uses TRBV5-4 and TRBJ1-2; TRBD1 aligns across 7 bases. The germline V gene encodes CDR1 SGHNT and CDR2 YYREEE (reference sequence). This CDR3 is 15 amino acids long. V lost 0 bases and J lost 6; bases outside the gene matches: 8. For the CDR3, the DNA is TGTGCCAGCAGCTTGGTAGACAGGGACCTTCATGGCTACACCTTC. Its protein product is CASSLVDRDLHGYTF.

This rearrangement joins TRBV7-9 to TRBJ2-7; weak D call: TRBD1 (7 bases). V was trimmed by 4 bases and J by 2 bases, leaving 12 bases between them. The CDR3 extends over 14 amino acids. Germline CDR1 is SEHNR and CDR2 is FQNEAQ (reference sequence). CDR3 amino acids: CASSSQGGTYEQYF. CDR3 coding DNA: TGTGCCAGCAGCTCCCAGGGGGGAACCTACGAGCAGTACTTC.

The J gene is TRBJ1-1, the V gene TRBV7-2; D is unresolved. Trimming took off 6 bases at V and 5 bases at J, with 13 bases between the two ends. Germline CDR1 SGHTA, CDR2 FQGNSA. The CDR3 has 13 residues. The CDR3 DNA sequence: TGTGCCAGCAGTTTCGCGGACGGGACTGAAGCTTTCTTT. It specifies CASSFADGTEAFF.

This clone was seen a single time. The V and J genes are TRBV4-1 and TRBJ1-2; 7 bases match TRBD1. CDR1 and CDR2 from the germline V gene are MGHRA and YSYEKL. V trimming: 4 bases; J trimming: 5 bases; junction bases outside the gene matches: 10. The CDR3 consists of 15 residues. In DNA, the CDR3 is TGCGCCAGCAGCCTAGCACAGGGGCGGGGATATGGCTACACCTTC. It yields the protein CASSLAQGRGYGYTF.

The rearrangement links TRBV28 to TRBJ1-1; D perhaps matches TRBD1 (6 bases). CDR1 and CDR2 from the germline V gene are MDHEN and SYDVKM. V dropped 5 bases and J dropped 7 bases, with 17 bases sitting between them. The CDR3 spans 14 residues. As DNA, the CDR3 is TGTGCCAGCAGTCTTGCGGGGACACCCTATGAAGCTTTCTTT. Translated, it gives CASSLAGTPYEAFF. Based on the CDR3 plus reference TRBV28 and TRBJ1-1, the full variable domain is DVKVTQSSRYLVKRTGEKVFLECVQDMDHENMFWYRQDPGLGLRLIYFSYDVKMKEKGDIPEGYSVSREKKERFSLILESASTNQTSMYLCASSLAGTPYEAFFGQGTRLTVV.

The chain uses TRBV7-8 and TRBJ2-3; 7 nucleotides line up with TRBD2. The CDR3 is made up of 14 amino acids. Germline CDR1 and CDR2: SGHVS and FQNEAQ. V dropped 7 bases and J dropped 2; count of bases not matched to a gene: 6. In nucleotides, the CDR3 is TGTGCCAGCACCCTACTAGCGATCACAGATACGCAGTATTTT. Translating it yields CASTLLAITDTQYF.

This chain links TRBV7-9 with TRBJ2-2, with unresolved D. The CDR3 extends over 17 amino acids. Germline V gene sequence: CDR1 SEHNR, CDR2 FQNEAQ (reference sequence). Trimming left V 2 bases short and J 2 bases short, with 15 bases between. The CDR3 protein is CASSLSPGRINTGELFF. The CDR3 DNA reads TGTGCCAGCAGCTTATCCCCGGGCAGGATTAACACCGGGGAGCTGTTTTTT.